The 19 T cell receptor beta chains listed next were all sequenced from one sample in a study of control samples from healthy donors and cancer patients. The protocol was immunoSEQ multiplex PCR, while the TCRdb copy is restricted to in-frame clones and leaves out a portion. The profile shows more than 95,000 clones, roughly 92% of them singletons. The sequencing input was blood. The source of these receptors is a man between 25 and 39 years old in good health.

The chain is built from TRBV30 and TRBJ2-7; TRBD1 matches at 7 bases. The CDR3 sequence is 12 residues long. The J segment lost 2 bases and the V segment lost 4 bases, leaving 2 bases of the junction unmatched. Per germline, CDR1 GTSNPN and CDR2 SVGIG (reference sequence). DNA of the CDR3: TGTGCCTGGAAGGGGGCCACCTACGAGCAGTACTTC. Protein: CAWKGATYEQYF.

This chain joins TRBV7-6 and TRBJ2-5; D remains unclear. CDR1 is SGHVS and CDR2 is FNYEAQ in the germline V gene. Trimming removed 5 bases at V and 2 bases at J, with 6 bases between. This CDR3 is 12 amino acids long. CDR3 coding DNA: TGTGCCAGCAGCCAACCTCAAGAGACCCAGTACTTC. Encoded protein: CASSQPQETQYF.

CDR3 sequence: CAISSQKGSPLHF. In DNA form, the CDR3 reads TGTGCCATATCCTCCCAGAAGGGTTCACCCCTCCACTTT. This chain links TRBV3-1 (or the pseudogene TRBV3-2) with TRBJ1-6; D gene unclear. There are 13 residues in the CDR3. Trimming took 10 bases from V and 9 from J, leaving 16 bases between them. Germline V lookup: CDR1 LGHDT, CDR2 YNNKEL (reference sequence).

This chain links TRBV7-2 with TRBJ2-2; 11 bases agree with TRBD2. J lost 4 bases, V lost 5 bases, and 6 bases had no gene match. Germline CDR1 reads SGHTA; CDR2 reads FQGNSA. The CDR3 sequence is 16 residues long. CDR3 residues: CASSLSGGAITGELFF. The CDR3 bases are TGTGCCAGCAGCCTTAGCGGGGGGGCGATCACCGGGGAGCTGTTTTTT.

The V and J genes are TRBV19 and TRBJ1-1; D unresolved. This CDR3 comprises 14 residues. Germline CDR1 and CDR2: LNHDA and SQIVND (reference sequence). Trimming cost V 3 bases and J 3 bases, with 11 bases left between them. CDR3 bases: TGTGCCAGTAGTATTCGGGGTCGGGACACTGAAGCTTTCTTT. Its translation: CASSIRGRDTEAFF.

Here the CDR3 DNA reads TGTGCCAGCAGGGGTCAGCGGGGACTTACAGATACGCAGTATTTT. It specifies CASRGQRGLTDTQYF. The chain uses TRBV5-5 and TRBJ2-3; 7 nucleotides align to TRBD2. This CDR3 has 15 residues. V lost 5 bases to trimming and J lost 3 bases; unmatched junction nucleotides: 9. The germline V gene encodes CDR1 SGHKS and CDR2 YYEKEE (reference sequence).

The rearrangement uses TRBV29-1 and TRBJ1-2; D possibly corresponds to TRBD1 (6 bases). V was shortened by 3 bases and J by 5 bases, with 7 bases between the two germline ends. Germline CDR1 reads SQVTM; CDR2 reads ANQGSEA. The CDR3 totals 11 residues. The CDR3 here is CSVDGTYGYTF. CDR3 in DNA: TGCAGCGTTGACGGGACATATGGCTACACCTTC.

The chain couples TRBV18 to TRBJ2-7, with D tentatively TRBD2 (7 bases). The CDR3 runs 14 residues. Germline loops: CDR1 KGHSH, CDR2 LQKENI. Trimming shortened V by 3 bases and J by 1 base, and 10 bases separated the two germline ends. In nucleotides, the CDR3 is TGTGCCAGCTCACCGGGGGGGGCTTCCTACGAGCAGTACGTC. It yields the protein CASSPGGASYEQYV.

This chain connects TRBV7-9 to TRBJ1-2; D unclear. V gave up 5 bases and J gave up 4 bases, with 14 bases separating them. This CDR3 has 14 residues. Looked up from germline, CDR1 is SEHNR and CDR2 is FQNEAQ (reference sequence). This chain's CDR3 is CASSRGRPLYGYTF. The CDR3 coding sequence is TGTGCCAGCAGCCGCGGACGGCCCCTCTATGGCTACACCTTC.

This chain joins TRBV5-6 and TRBJ2-3, with 7 bases matching TRBD1. The germline V gene has CDR1 SGHDT and CDR2 YYEEEE. This CDR3 has 15 residues. V was pared by 0 bases and J by 4 bases, with 5 bases of the junction left unmatched. The CDR3 nucleotides are TGTGCCAGCAGCTTGGGGGAAGGGGGCGCAGATACGCAGTATTTT. Protein sequence: CASSLGEGGADTQYF.

This chain joins TRBV9 and TRBJ2-1; D is possibly TRBD2 (5 bases). The CDR3 is 14 amino acids. Germline CDR1 SGDLS, CDR2 YYNGEE. Trimming stripped 0 bases from V and 8 bases from J, with 12 bases between. The CDR3 DNA is TGTGCCAGCAGCGTAGAAGGACTGCCTGATGAGCAGTTCTTC. Its translation: CASSVEGLPDEQFF.

CDR3 nucleotide sequence: TGTGCCAGCAGTGAAGGCTATGGCTACACCTTC. This encodes CASSEGYGYTF. This chain joins TRBV6-4 and TRBJ1-2; no clear D. The germline CDR1 and CDR2 sequences are MRHNA and SNTAGT. This CDR3 is 11 amino acids long. V was pared by 3 bases and J by 4 bases, with 3 bases between.

This rearrangement joins TRBV6-6 to TRBJ2-7; tentatively, D is TRBD1 (5 bases). V was clipped by 6 bases and J by 0 bases, with 15 bases between them. From germline, CDR1 is MNHNY and CDR2 SVGAGI (reference sequence). This CDR3 contains 15 residues. Here the CDR3 reads CASSLKGDGSYEQYF. In DNA form, the CDR3 reads TGTGCCAGCAGCCTCAAAGGGGATGGCTCCTACGAGCAGTACTTC.

In regard to this clone: Other DNA sequences within the sample encode an identical CDR3. J is TRBJ1-4 and V is TRBV12-3 or TRBV12-4; D is unclear. V lost 6 bases and J lost 11, with 13 bases in between. The CDR3 is 12 amino acids. The CDR3: CASSVIGQKLFF. Here the CDR3 DNA reads TGTGCCAGCAGCGTGATTGGGCAGAAACTGTTTTTT.

As to this clone: Other DNA sequences of this sample code for an identical CDR3. This chain connects TRBV5-1 to TRBJ2-7; D is ambiguous. Germline assignment: CDR1 SGHRS and CDR2 YFSETQ. The CDR3 loop spans 12 amino acids. Trimming removed 0 bases from V and 3 bases from J, with 4 bases in between. The CDR3 sequence: CASSLGDYEQYF. CDR3 sequence (DNA): TGCGCCAGCAGCTTGGGCGACTACGAGCAGTACTTC. Full variable domain (remainder filled in from reference TRBV5-1 and TRBJ2-7): KAGVTQTPRYLIKTRGQQVTLSCSPISGHRSVSWYQQTPGQGLQFLFEYFSETQRNKGNFPGRFSGRQFSNSRSEMNVSTLELGDSALYLCASSLGDYEQYFGPGTRLTVT.

The chain uses TRBV19 and TRBJ1-5; D is perhaps TRBD1 (6 bases). The CDR3 has 15 residues. From germline, CDR1 is LNHDA and CDR2 SQIVND (reference sequence). Trimming removed 1 base from V and 4 bases from J, with 11 bases in between. The CDR3 region is CASSIVGTLNQPQHF. The CDR3 DNA reads as TGTGCCAGTAGTATAGTGGGGACATTAAATCAGCCCCAGCATTTT.

This clone is a singleton in its sample. The rearrangement links TRBV7-8 to TRBJ1-4; D uncertain. Trimming stripped 5 bases from V and 8 bases from J, with 15 bases between. This CDR3 region has 14 residues. CDR1 is SGHVS, CDR2 FQNEAQ, per germline. CDR3 in amino acids: CASSPPYIAEKLFF. CDR3 DNA: TGTGCCAGCAGCCCGCCGTATATAGCGGAAAAACTGTTTTTT.

V and J are TRBV6-2 or TRBV6-3 and TRBJ1-4; 10 bases fit TRBD1. V trimming: 5 bases; J trimming: 11 bases; junction bases outside the gene matches: 5. CDR1 and CDR2 (germline): MNHEY, SVGEGT. The CDR3 consists of 13 residues. CDR3: CASSLQDRGKLFF. The CDR3 bases are TGTGCCAGCAGTCTTCAGGACAGGGGGAAACTGTTTTTT.

The chain is built from TRBV4-1 and TRBJ2-5; tentative D call: TRBD2 (7 bases). The CDR3 is 16 amino acids. Deletions cut 1 base from V and 4 bases from J, with 16 bases between. Germline-derived CDR1 and CDR2 are MGHRA and YSYEKL. The DNA for the CDR3 is TGCGCCAGCAGCCAAGTTGTTTCGGGGGGCAGAGAGACCCAGTACTTC. Translated, it gives CASSQVVSGGRETQYF.